This entry lists 24 T cell receptor beta chains sequenced from one sample in a study of shared clonotypes between healthy human individuals. Clones were sequenced by immunoSEQ multiplex PCR, and TCRdb holds only the in-frame ones, with some missing. Found here are fewer than 150,000 clones, 65% to 75% of them singletons; the top ten hold 20% to 25%. What was sequenced was memory CD8+ T cells sorted from blood. The subset: CD45RO+ cells pooled with CCR7-negative TemRA cells. Receptors originate from a woman in her thirties in good health.

Comment on this clone: An end of the junction differs from the germline gene, which may be a read error. V usage is TRBV30 and J usage is TRBJ2-7, with D perhaps matching TRBD2 (5 bases). This CDR3 has 13 residues. CDR1 is GTSNPN, CDR2 SVGIG, per germline (reference sequence). The CDR3 loop is CARRGSRAYEQYF. In DNA form, the CDR3 reads TGTGCCCGGAGAGGGTCCAGAGCCTACGAGCAGTACTTC.

Only a few counts were recorded for this clone. The CDR3 nucleotides read TGTGCCAGCAGCCAGATGGACAGGGGGAACACAGATACGCAGTATTTT. Amino acid sequence: CASSQMDRGNTDTQYF. The genes are TRBV5-6 and TRBJ2-3; 10 bases align to TRBD1. The CDR3 is 16 residues long. V shed 4 bases, J shed 2 bases, and the junction held 7 bases outside the gene matches. Germline V lookup: CDR1 SGHDT, CDR2 YYEEEE.

The chain has TRBV29-1 and TRBJ1-2; D is possibly TRBD1 (5 bases). CDR1 and CDR2 (germline): SQVTM, ANQGSEA. The CDR3 is made up of 12 amino acids. Trimming cost V 5 bases and J 7 bases, with 14 bases left between them. The CDR3 bases are TGCAGCGTTTATCAGGGCGACTGTGGCTACACCTTC. Translation gives CSVYQGDCGYTF.

This chain connects TRBV7-9 to TRBJ2-7; no reliable D call. This CDR3 contains 12 residues. Trimming stripped 1 base from V and 5 bases from J, with 6 bases between. Germline assignment: CDR1 SEHNR and CDR2 FQNEAQ (reference sequence). CDR3 loop: CASSLGNHEQYF. The CDR3 coding sequence is TGTGCCAGCAGCTTAGGAAACCACGAGCAGTACTTC.

About this clone: A far larger clone is one nucleotide away, so this likely arose from a read error. The gene calls are TRBV5-1 and TRBJ1-5; 7 bases line up with TRBD1. CDR1 SGHRS and CDR2 YFSETQ come from the germline V gene. This CDR3 is built from 18 residues. J was trimmed by 0 bases and V by 2 bases; bases with no gene match: 11. The CDR3 DNA reads as TGCGCCAGCAGCTTTAGGGACAGAGAACTCCTTAGCAATCAGCCCCAGCATTTT. Encoded protein: CASSFRDRELLSNQPQHF.

With respect to this clone: The sample holds other DNA sequences that translate to the same CDR3. The CDR3 sequence is CASSLGQDYEQYF. Here the CDR3 DNA reads TGCGCCAGCAGCTTAGGACAGGACTACGAGCAGTACTTC. V is TRBV5-1 and J is TRBJ2-7; 7 positions match TRBD1. V lost 2 bases to trimming and J lost 3 bases; unmatched junction nucleotides: 2. The CDR3 covers 13 residues. CDR1 is SGHRS, CDR2 YFSETQ, per germline.

A few counts support this clone. Mismatch with germline at one junction end may stem from a read error. The chain links TRBV13 to TRBJ2-7, with TRBD2 matching 14 bases. Germline V CDR1 and CDR2: PRHDT, FYEKMQ (reference sequence). This CDR3 is built from 15 residues. CDR3 sequence (DNA): TGTGCCAGCAGCATAGGGACTAGCGGGAGTTCCGAGCAGTACTTC. This codes for CASSIGTSGSSEQYF. The entire variable domain, with the rest obtained from reference TRBV13 and TRBJ2-7, is as follows: AAGVIQSPRHLIKEKRETATLKCYPIPRHDTVYWYQQGPGQDPQFLISFYEKMQSDKGSIPDRFSAQQFSDYHSELNMSSLELGDSALYFCASSIGTSGSSEQYFGPGTRLTVT.

This rearrangement joins TRBV27 to TRBJ2-1; D may be TRBD2 (6 bases). The CDR3 runs to 17 residues. Germline CDR1 is MNHEY and CDR2 is SMNVEV (reference sequence). Trimming pared 4 bases from V and 6 bases from J, leaving 22 bases between. CDR3 protein: CASSSWTLPGEFNEQFF. In DNA, the CDR3 is TGTGCCAGCAGTTCCTGGACTCTCCCGGGGGAGTTCAATGAGCAGTTCTTC.

This chain uses TRBV11-2 with TRBJ1-2, with D perhaps matching TRBD1 (6 bases). CDR3 length equals 17 residues. Germline V gives CDR1 SGHAT, CDR2 FQNNGV. Trimming removed 5 bases at V and 2 bases at J, with 21 bases between. The CDR3: CASSPSTGSSRNYGYTF. The CDR3 region has the DNA TGTGCCAGCAGCCCGTCGACAGGATCGTCAAGAAACTATGGCTACACCTTC.

This clone was seen repeatedly, ten times or more. The chain combines TRBV28 with TRBJ2-5, with 7 nucleotides matching TRBD2. The J call may be faulty, since TRBJ2-7 better matches the DNA end. CDR3 size: 15 residues. Germline V gives CDR1 MDHEN, CDR2 SYDVKM. The CDR3 protein is CASSRGESGVSEQYF. The CDR3, as DNA: TGTGCCAGCAGCCGGGGGGAGTCGGGTGTGAGCGAGCAGTACTTC.

This clone has only one observation. The J gene is TRBJ2-3, the V gene TRBV19; D gene uncertain. V lost 2 bases and J 0 bases, leaving 9 bases between the germline ends. CDR1 and CDR2 from the germline V gene are LNHDA and SQIVND (reference sequence). CDR3 length: 15 amino acids. The CDR3 nucleotides are TGTGCCAGTAGTATATATCATCGAAGCACAGATACGCAGTATTTT. Amino acid sequence: CASSIYHRSTDTQYF.

The CDR3 reads CASSERTASATNEKLFF. The CDR3, as DNA: TGTGCCAGCAGTGAGAGGACAGCATCCGCAACTAATGAAAAACTGTTTTTT. The V call is TRBV25-1, the J call TRBJ1-4; TRBD1 might be the D (6 bases). Trimming took 3 bases from V and 0 from J, leaving 14 bases between them. Germline-derived CDR1 and CDR2 are MGHDK and SYGVNS. The CDR3 consists of 17 residues.

To note about this clone: One junction end disagrees with the germline gene, perhaps due to a read error. This chain uses TRBV6-5 with TRBJ2-5; the match to TRBD2 covers 12 bases. Judging by the DNA end, TRBJ2-7 fits better; the J call may be wrong. Germline loops: CDR1 MNHEY, CDR2 SVGAGI. This CDR3 is built from 15 residues. Here the CDR3 reads CASSATSGSSNEQYF. DNA for the CDR3: TGTGCCAGCAGTGCGACTAGCGGGAGCTCCAACGAGCAGTACTTC.

The V and J genes are TRBV11-2 and TRBJ2-7, with D possibly being TRBD2 (5 bases). The CDR3 contains 17 residues. Trimming removed 2 bases at V and 3 bases at J, with 20 bases between. In germline, CDR1 is SGHAT, CDR2 FQNNGV. DNA of the CDR3: TGTGCCAGCAGCTTAACCCCCTTTGTGGGAGAAGGCTACGAGCAGTACTTC. Protein: CASSLTPFVGEGYEQYF.

This chain connects TRBV10-3 to TRBJ2-7; 9 bases are shared with TRBD2. This CDR3 is 13 amino acids long. Trimming at V came to 10 bases and at J to 5 bases, leaving 9 bases not matched to a gene. Germline-derived CDR1 and CDR2 are ENHRY and SYGVKD. The CDR3 DNA follows: TGTGCCAGTAGCGGGAGTTTTTTCGACGAGCAGTACTTC. It specifies CASSGSFFDEQYF.

In this sample, this clone turned up a few times. The chain links TRBV5-1 to TRBJ1-4, with a tentative D call TRBD1 (5 bases). CDR3 size: 12 residues. The germline gives CDR1 SGHRS, CDR2 YFSETQ. Trimming removed 4 bases at V and 8 bases at J, with 9 bases between. The CDR3 reads CASSTAGEKLFF. CDR3 coding DNA: TGCGCCAGCAGCACAGCAGGGGAAAAACTGTTTTTT.

This chain connects TRBV5-1 to TRBJ2-7; D not resolved. The CDR3 has 11 residues. The germline CDR1 and CDR2 sequences are SGHRS and YFSETQ. V lost 1 base and J lost 5, with 4 bases in between. The CDR3 is CASSLFHEQYF. The DNA for the CDR3 is TGCGCCAGCAGCTTGTTCCACGAGCAGTACTTC.

This chain joins TRBV5-1 and TRBJ2-1; D gene uncertain. The CDR3 runs 15 residues. With 2 bases removed from V and 0 bases from J, the gap between germline ends came to 9 bases. Germline values: CDR1 SGHRS, CDR2 YFSETQ. Written as DNA, the CDR3 is TGCGCCAGCAGCTTATCCTCTAGCTCCTACAATGAGCAGTTCTTC. Protein: CASSLSSSSYNEQFF.

The V and J genes are TRBV6-6 and TRBJ2-6; D is perhaps TRBD1 (5 bases). Trimming took off 4 bases at V and 0 bases at J, with 7 bases between the two ends. CDR1 and CDR2 (germline): MNHNY, SVGAGI (reference sequence). The CDR3 covers 15 residues. As DNA, the CDR3 is TGTGCCAGCAGTTCAGGGTCCTCTGGGGCCAACGTCCTGACTTTC. Encoded protein: CASSSGSSGANVLTF.

This clone has a handful of counts. V is TRBV5-1 and J is TRBJ2-1, with TRBD1 identical over 7 bases. V gave up 3 bases and J gave up 5 bases; unmatched junction bases: 8. This CDR3 has 15 residues. The V gene's germline CDR1 is SGHRS and CDR2 YFSETQ. The CDR3 is CASSYLVGQDNEQFF. The CDR3 nucleotides read TGCGCCAGCAGCTACCTGGTCGGACAGGACAATGAGCAGTTCTTC.

The chain recombines TRBV19 with TRBJ2-6, with a weak D call TRBD2 (7 bases). Deletions cut 7 bases from V and 2 bases from J, with 15 bases between. CDR1 is LNHDA, CDR2 SQIVND, per germline (reference sequence). This CDR3 is built from 16 residues. The CDR3 DNA sequence: TGTGCCAGTACTATCCAAGGGGGGGCTGGGGCCAACGTCCTGACTTTC. Translated, it gives CASTIQGGAGANVLTF.

This chain connects TRBV5-4 to TRBJ2-7; D is ambiguous. V lost 4 bases, J lost 6 bases, and 14 bases lay in between. Germline V gene lookup returns CDR1 SGHNT and CDR2 YYREEE (reference sequence). CDR3 length: 13 amino acids. CDR3 amino acids: CASSPEKWGEQYF. CDR3 coding DNA: TGTGCCAGCAGCCCCGAAAAGTGGGGCGAGCAGTACTTC.

The chain recombines TRBV27 with TRBJ2-3, with D maybe TRBD1 (5 bases). The CDR3 length is 15 residues. V lost 7 bases to trimming and J lost 2 bases, with 16 bases between them. Per the germline V gene, CDR1 is MNHEY and CDR2 is SMNVEV (reference sequence). CDR3 sequence reads: CASTLGAGHTDTQYF. CDR3 nucleotides: TGTGCCAGCACCCTGGGCGCAGGGCACACAGATACGCAGTATTTT.

The chain recombines TRBV27 with TRBJ2-7; no definite D call. Trimming took 8 bases from V and 3 from J, leaving 17 bases between them. The CDR3 has 14 amino acids. CDR1 MNHEY and CDR2 SMNVEV come from the germline V gene (reference sequence). The CDR3: CASRLLGRVYEQYF. For the CDR3, the DNA is TGTGCCAGCCGTCTGTTGGGTCGAGTCTACGAGCAGTACTTC.